This T cell receptor (beta chain) was found in a study of blood T cell repertoires in COVID-19. The CDR3 extends over 15 amino acids. The germline V gene encodes CDR1 MNHEY and CDR2 SVGAGI. V lost 6 bases and J lost 2; bases outside the gene matches: 7. Original processing methods: It was from reference gene primer amplification that nucleated cell counts were estimated. The data were produced by immunoSEQ multiplex PCR, yet TCRdb's version contains in-frame clones alone and is incomplete. The V and J calls and clone size were taken over from that table, and D and trimming were inferred from the DNA. The sample includes some 200,000 clones, 85% to 90% of them seen just once.

This TCR was sampled from a man at least 80 years old with acute or convalescent COVID-19. Sequenced: peripheral blood. V usage is TRBV6-5 and J usage is TRBJ2-5, with 9 bases matching TRBD2. The CDR3 loop is CASRDPSGMQETQYF. In nucleotides, the CDR3 is TGTGCCAGCAGAGACCCTAGCGGGATGCAAGAGACCCAGTACTTC.